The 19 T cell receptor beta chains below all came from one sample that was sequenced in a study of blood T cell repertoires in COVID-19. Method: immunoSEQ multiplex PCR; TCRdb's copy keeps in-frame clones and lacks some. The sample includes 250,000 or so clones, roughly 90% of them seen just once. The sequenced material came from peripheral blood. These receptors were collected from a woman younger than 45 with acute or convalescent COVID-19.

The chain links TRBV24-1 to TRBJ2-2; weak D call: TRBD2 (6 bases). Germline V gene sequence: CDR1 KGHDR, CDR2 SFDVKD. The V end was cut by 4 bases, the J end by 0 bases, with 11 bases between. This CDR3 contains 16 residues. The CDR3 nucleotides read TGTGCCACCAGTGACGCCTCGGGGGCGAACACCGGGGAGCTGTTTTTT. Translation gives CATSDASGANTGELFF.

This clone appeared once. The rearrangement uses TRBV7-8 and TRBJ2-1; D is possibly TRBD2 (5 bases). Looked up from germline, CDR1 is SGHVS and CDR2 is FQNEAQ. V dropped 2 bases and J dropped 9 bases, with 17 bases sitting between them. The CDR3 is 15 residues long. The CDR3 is CASSLFELDEAEQFF. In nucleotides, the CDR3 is TGTGCCAGCAGCTTATTTGAACTAGACGAGGCTGAGCAGTTCTTC.

The CDR3 sequence: CASSPQGFVKLFF. In DNA form, the CDR3 reads TGTGCCAGCAGTCCACAGGGTTTCGTGAAACTGTTTTTT. The V and J genes are TRBV27 and TRBJ1-4; TRBD1 might be the D (6 bases). The V end lost 5 bases, the J end lost 11 bases, and 15 bases lay between the germline ends. The CDR3 has 13 amino acids. Germline V gene lookup returns CDR1 MNHEY and CDR2 SMNVEV (reference sequence).

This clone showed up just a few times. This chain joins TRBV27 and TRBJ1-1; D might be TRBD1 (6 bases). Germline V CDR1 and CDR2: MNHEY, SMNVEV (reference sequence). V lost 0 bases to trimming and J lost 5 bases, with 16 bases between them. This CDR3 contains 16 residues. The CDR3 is CASSLSVGQSRTEAFF. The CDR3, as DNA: TGTGCCAGCAGTTTATCGGTAGGACAGTCGAGGACTGAAGCTTTCTTT.

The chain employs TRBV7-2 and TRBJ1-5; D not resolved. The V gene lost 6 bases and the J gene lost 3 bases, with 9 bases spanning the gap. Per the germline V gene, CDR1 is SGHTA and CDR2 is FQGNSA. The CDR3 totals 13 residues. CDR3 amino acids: CASRSSPNQPQHF. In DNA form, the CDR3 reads TGTGCCAGCAGATCTTCTCCCAATCAGCCCCAGCATTTT.

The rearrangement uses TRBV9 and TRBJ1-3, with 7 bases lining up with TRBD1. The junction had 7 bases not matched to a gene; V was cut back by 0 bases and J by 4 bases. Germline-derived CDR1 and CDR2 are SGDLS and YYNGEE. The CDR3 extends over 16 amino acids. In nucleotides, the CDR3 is TGTGCCAGCAGCGTAGACCCGGAGACAGGGGGAAACACCATATATTTT. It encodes CASSVDPETGGNTIYF.

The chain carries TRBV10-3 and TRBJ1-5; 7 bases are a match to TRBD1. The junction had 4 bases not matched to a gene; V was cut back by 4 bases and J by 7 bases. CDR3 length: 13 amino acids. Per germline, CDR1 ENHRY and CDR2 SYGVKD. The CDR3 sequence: CAISVDRAQPQHF. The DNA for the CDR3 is TGTGCCATCAGTGTAGACAGGGCGCAGCCCCAGCATTTT.

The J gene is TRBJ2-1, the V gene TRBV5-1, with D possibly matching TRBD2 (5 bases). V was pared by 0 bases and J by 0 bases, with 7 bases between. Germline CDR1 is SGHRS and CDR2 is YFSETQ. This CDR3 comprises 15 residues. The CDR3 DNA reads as TGCGCCAGCAGCTTGGGGGAGACCTCCTACAATGAGCAGTTCTTC. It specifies CASSLGETSYNEQFF.

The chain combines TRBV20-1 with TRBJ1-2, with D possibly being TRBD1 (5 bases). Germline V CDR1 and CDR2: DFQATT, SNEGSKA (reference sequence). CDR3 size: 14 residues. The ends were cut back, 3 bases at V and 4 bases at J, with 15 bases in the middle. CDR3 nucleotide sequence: TGCAGTGCTAGTCCTAGGGGCCCGAGCTATGGCTACACCTTC. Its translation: CSASPRGPSYGYTF.

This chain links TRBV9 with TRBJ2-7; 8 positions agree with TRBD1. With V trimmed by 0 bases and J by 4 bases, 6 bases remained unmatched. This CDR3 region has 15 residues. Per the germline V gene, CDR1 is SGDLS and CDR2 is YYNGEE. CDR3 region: CASSVATGQVYEQYF. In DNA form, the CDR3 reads TGTGCCAGCAGCGTAGCTACGGGACAGGTTTACGAGCAGTACTTC.

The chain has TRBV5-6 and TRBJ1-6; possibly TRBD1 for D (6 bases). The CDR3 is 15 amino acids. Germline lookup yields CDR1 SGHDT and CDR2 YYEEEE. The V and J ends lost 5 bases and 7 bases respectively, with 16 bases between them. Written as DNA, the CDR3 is TGTGCCAGCAGTTTTGGACAGCTGATAAATTCACCCCTCCACTTT. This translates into CASSFGQLINSPLHF.

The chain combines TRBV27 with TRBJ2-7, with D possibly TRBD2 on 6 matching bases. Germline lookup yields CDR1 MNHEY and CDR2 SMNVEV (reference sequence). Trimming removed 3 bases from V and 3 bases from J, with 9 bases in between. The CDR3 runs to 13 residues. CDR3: CASSFSGDYEQYF. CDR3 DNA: TGTGCCAGCAGTTTTAGCGGAGACTACGAGCAGTACTTC.

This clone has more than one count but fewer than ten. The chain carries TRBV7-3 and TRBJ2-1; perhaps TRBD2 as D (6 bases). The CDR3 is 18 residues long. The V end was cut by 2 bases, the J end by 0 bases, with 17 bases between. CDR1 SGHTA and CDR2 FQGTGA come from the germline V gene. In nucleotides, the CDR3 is TGTGCCAGCAGCTTAGGGGGAGGTGGGAGTAGCTCCTACAATGAGCAGTTCTTC. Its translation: CASSLGGGGSSSYNEQFF.

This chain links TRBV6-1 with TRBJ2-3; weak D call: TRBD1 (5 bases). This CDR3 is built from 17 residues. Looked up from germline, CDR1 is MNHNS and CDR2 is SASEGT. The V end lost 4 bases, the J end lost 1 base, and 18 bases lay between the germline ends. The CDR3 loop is CASSAKTAITRTDTQYF. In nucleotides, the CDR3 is TGTGCCAGCAGTGCTAAGACAGCCATTACTCGCACAGATACGCAGTATTTT.

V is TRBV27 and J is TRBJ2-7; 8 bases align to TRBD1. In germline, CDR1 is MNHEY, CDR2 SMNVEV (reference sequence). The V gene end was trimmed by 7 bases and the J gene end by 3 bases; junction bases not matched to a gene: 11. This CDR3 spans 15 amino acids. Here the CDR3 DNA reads TGTGCCAGCACCACTGGGACAGGCCAAATCTACGAGCAGTACTTC. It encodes CASTTGTGQIYEQYF.

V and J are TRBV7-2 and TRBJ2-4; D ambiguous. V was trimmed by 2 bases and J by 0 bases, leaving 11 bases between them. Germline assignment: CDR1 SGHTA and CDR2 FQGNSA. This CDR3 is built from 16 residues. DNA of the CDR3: TGTGCCAGCAGCTTATCCACAGATCTAGCCAAAAACATTCAGTACTTC. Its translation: CASSLSTDLAKNIQYF.

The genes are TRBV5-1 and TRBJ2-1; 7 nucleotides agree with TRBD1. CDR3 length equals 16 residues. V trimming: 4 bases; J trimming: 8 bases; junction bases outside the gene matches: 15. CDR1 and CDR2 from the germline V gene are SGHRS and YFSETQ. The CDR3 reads CASSPSGQVKVDEQFF. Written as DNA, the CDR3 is TGCGCCAGCAGCCCCAGCGGACAGGTCAAAGTCGATGAGCAGTTCTTC.

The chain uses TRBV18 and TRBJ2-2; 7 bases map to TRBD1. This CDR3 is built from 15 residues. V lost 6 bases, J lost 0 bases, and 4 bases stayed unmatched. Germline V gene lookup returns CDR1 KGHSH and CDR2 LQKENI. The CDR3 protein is CASSPGQTNTGELFF. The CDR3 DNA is TGTGCCAGCTCCCCGGGACAGACGAACACCGGGGAGCTGTTTTTT.

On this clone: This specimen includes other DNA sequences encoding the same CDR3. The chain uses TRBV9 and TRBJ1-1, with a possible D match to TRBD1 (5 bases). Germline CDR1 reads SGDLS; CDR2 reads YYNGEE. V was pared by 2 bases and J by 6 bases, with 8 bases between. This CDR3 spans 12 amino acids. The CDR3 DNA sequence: TGTGCCAGCAGCGTCGGGGGGGCTGAAGCTTTCTTT. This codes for CASSVGGAEAFF. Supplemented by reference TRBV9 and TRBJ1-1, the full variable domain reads DSGVTQTPKHLITATGQRVTLRCSPRSGDLSVYWYQQSLDQGLQFLIQYYNGEERAKGNILERFSAQQFPDLHSELNLSSLELGDSALYFCASSVGGAEAFFGQGTRLTVV.